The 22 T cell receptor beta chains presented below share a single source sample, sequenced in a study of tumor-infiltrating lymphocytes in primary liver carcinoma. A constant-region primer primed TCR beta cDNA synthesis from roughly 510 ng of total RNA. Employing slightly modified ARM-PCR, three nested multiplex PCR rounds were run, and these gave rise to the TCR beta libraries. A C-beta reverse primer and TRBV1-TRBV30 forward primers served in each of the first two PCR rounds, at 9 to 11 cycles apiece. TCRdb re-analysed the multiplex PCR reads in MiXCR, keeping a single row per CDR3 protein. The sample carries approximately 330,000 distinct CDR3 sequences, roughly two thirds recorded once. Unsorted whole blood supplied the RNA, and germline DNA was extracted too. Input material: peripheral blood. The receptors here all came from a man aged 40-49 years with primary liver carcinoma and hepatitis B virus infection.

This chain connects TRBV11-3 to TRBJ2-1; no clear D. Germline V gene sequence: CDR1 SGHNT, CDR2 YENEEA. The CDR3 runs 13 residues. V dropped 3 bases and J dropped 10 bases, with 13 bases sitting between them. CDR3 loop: CASSLDGRDEQFF. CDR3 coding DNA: TGTGCCAGCAGCTTGGACGGTCGCGACGAGCAGTTCTTC.

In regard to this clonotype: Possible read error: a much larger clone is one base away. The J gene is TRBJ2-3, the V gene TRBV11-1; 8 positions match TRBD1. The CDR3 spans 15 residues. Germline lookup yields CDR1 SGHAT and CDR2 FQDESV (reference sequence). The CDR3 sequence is CAGSPGTGPTDTQYF. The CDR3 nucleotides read TGTGCCGGCAGCCCTGGGACAGGACCCACAGATACGCAGTATTTT. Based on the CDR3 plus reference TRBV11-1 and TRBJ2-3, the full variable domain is EAEVAQSPRYKITEKSQAVAFWCDPISGHATLYWYRQILGQGPELLVQFQDESVVDDSQLPKDRFSAERLKGVDSTLKIQPAELGDSAMYLCAGSPGTGPTDTQYFGPGTRLTVL.

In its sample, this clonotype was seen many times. Written as DNA, the CDR3 is TGCGCCAGCAGCCAGACTAGCGGGAGAGGGACAGATACGCAGTATTTT. This sequence encodes CASSQTSGRGTDTQYF. The chain combines TRBV4-1 with TRBJ2-3; 12 bases align to TRBD2. V trimming: 3 bases; J trimming: 3 bases; junction bases outside the gene matches: 4. Germline values: CDR1 MGHRA, CDR2 YSYEKL. The CDR3 covers 16 residues.

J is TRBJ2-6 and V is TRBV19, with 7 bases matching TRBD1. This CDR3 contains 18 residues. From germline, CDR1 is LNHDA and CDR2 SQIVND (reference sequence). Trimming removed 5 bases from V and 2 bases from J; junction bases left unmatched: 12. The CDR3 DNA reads TGTGCCAGTAGTGCCCATCGGGACAGAGGGCCTGGGGCCAACGTCCTGACTTTC. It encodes CASSAHRDRGPGANVLTF.

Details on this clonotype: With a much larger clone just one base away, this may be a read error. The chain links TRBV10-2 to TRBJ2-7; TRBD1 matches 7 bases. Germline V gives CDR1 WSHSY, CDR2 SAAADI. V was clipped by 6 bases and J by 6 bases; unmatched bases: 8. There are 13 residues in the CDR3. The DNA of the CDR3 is TGCGCCAGCAGCTATCGACAGGGTTCCGAGCAGTACTTC. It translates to CASSYRQGSEQYF.

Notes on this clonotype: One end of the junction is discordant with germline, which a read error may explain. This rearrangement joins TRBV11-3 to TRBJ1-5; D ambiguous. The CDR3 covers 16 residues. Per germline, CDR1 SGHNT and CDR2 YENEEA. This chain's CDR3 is CGSSTVEAQLNQPQHF. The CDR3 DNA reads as TGTGGCAGCAGCACGGTGGAGGCCCAGCTCAATCAGCCCCAGCATTTT. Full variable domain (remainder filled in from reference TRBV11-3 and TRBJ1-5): EAGVVQSPRYKIIEKKQPVAFWCNPISGHNTLYWYLQNLGQGPELLIRYENEEAVDDSQLPKDRFSAERLKGVDSTLKIQPAELGDSAVYLCGSSTVEAQLNQPQHFGDGTRLSIL.

The DNA for the CDR3 is TGTGCCAGCAGTCAGACGGGACTTAGGGATAATTCACCCCTCCACTTT. Translation gives CASSQTGLRDNSPLHF. This chain uses TRBV28 with TRBJ1-6; a weak D match, TRBD1 (5 bases). CDR3 length equals 16 residues. V shed 5 bases and J shed 5 bases, with 16 bases lying between them. Germline V gene data show CDR1 as MDHEN and CDR2 as SYDVKM.

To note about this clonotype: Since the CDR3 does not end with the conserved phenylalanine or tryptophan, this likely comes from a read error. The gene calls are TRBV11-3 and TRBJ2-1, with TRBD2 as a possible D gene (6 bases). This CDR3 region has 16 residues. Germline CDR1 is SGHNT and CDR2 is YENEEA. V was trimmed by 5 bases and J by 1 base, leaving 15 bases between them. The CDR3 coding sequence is TGTGCCAGCAGCAAAAAGACTAGTGGGTCCTACAATGAGCAGTTCATC. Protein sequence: CASSKKTSGSYNEQFI.

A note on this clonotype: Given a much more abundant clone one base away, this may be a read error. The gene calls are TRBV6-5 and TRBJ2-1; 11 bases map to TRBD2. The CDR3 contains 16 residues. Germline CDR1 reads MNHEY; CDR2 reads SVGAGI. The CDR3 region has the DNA TGTGCCTGCAGATTCACAGGGACTAGCGGCTACAATGAGCAGTTCTTC. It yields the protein CACRFTGTSGYNEQFF.

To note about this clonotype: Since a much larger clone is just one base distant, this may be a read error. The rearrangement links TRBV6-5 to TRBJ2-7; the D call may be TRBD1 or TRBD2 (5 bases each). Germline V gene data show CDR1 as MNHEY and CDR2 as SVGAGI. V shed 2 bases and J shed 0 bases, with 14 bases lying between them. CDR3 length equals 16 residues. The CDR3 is CASSYTEPGLSYEQYF. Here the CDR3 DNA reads TGTGCCAGCAGTTACACGGAGCCGGGGCTCTCCTACGAGCAGTACTTC.

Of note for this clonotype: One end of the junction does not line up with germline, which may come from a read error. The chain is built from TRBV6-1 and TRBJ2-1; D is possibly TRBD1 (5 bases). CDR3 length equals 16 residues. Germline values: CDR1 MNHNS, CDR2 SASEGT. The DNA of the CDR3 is TGTGCCAACAGCGTAGCAACGGACACACCCTACAATGATCAGTTCTTC. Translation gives CANSVATDTPYNDQFF.

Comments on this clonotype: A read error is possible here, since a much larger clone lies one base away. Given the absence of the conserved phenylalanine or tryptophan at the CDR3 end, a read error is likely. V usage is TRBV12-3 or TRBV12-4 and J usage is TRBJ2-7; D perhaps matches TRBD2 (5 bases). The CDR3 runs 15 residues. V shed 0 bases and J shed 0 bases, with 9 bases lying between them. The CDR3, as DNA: TGTGCCAGCAGTTTAGCCCGGACTCTCTCCTACGAGCAGTACCTC. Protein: CASSLARTLSYEQYL.

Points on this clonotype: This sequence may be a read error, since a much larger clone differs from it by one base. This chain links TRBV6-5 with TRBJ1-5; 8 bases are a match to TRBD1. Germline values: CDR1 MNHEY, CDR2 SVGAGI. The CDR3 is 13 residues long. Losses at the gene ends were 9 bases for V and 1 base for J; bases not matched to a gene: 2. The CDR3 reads CARRQGSNQPQHF. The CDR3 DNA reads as TGTGCCAGACGACAGGGGAGCAATCAGCCCCAGCATTTT.

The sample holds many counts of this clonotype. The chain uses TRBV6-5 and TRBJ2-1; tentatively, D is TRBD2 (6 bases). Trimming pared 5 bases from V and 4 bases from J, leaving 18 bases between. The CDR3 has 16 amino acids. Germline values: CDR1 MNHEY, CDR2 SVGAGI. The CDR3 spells CASSVRSLARYNEQFF. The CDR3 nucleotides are TGTGCCAGCAGTGTACGCTCGCTAGCGAGGTACAATGAGCAGTTCTTC.

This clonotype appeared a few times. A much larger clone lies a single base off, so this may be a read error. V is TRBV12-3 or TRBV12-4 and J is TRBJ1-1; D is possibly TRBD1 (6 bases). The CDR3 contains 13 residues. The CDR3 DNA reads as TGTGCCGGCAGGTTCCTCGGACAGACTGAAGCTTTCTTT. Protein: CAGRFLGQTEAFF.

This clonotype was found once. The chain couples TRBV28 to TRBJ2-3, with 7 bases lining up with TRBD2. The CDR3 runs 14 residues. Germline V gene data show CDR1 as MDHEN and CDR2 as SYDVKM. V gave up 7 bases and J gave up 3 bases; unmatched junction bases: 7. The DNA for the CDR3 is TGTGCCAGCAATGATCCGGGAGGAACAGATACGCAGTATTTT. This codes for CASNDPGGTDTQYF. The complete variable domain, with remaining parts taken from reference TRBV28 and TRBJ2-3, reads DVKVTQSSRYLVKRTGEKVFLECVQDMDHENMFWYRQDPGLGLRLIYFSYDVKMKEKGDIPEGYSVSREKKERFSLILESASTNQTSMYLCASNDPGGTDTQYFGPGTRLTVL.

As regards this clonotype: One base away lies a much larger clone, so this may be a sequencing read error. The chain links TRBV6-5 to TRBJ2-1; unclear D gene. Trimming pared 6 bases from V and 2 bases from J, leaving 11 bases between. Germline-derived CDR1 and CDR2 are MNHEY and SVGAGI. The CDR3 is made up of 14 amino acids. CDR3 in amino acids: CASRGNLPYNEQFF. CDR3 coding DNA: TGTGCCAGCAGGGGTAATTTGCCCTACAATGAGCAGTTCTTC.

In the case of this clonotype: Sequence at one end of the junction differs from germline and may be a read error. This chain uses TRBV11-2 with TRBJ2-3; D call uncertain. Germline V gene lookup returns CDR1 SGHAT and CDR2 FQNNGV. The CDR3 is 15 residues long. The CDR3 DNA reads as TGTGACAGCAGCCTGACACGGGCGGGCACAGATACGCAGTATTTT. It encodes CDSSLTRAGTDTQYF.

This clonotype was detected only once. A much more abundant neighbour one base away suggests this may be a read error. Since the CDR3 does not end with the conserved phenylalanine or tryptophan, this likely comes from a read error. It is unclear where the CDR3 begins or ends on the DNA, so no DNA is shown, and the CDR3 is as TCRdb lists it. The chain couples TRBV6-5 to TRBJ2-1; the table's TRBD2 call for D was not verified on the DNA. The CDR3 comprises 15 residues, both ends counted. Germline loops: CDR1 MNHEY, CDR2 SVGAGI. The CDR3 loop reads CASSRMTSGRAPWFL.

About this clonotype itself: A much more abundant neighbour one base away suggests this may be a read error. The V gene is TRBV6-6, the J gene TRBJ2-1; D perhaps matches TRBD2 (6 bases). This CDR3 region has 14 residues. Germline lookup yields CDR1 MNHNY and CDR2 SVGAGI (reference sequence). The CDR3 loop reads CSSSNGRGGDEQFF. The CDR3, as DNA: TGTTCCAGCTCCAACGGGAGAGGAGGGGATGAGCAGTTCTTC.

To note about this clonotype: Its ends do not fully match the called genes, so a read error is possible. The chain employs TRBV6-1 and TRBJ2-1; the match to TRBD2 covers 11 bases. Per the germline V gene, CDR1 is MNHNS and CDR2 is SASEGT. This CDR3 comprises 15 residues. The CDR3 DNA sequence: TGTGCCATCAGTGAGACTAGCGGGACGACCCATGAGCAGTTCTTC. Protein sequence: CAISETSGTTHEQFF.

Here the CDR3 reads CAWSEQEETQYF. As DNA, the CDR3 is TGTGCCTGGAGCGAACAGGAGGAGACCCAGTACTTC. This sequence joins TRBV30 and TRBJ2-5; a weak D match, TRBD1 (5 bases). CDR1 is GTSNPN and CDR2 is SVGIG in the germline V gene (reference sequence). Trimming removed 3 bases at V and 5 bases at J, with 10 bases between. The CDR3 is made up of 12 amino acids.